The rows below give T cell receptor beta chains drawn from one sample of a study of CD8 T cells in ankylosing spondylitis. In TCRdb, the 5' RACE reads were re-called with MiXCR into one record per CDR3 protein. The repertoire consists of roughly 700,000 distinct CDR3 sequences, with around 19% occurring once and the leading ten covering under 20%. The sequencing input was blood, either unsorted or a sorted T cell fraction (not recorded which). The source is a male donor with ankylosing spondylitis. Both conserved end residues are part of each CDR3. The D gene is left open where the match is weak. Rows give clone size only sometimes, using once, few, many, or a class for an expanded clone.

d_gene	abundance	j_gene	v_gene	CDR3aa	CDR3nt
NA	few	TRBJ1-2	TRBV12-3/TRBV12-4	CASSLATGIFYGYTF	TGTGCCAGCAGTTTGGCTACAGGAATCTTCTATGGCTACACCTTC
NA	NA	TRBJ1-1	TRBV6-1	CASSEIQLFTEAFF	TGTGCCAGCAGTGAGATACAGCTTTTCACTGAAGCTTTCTTT
NA	NA	TRBJ1-1	TRBV4-2	CASSQDPKTEAFF	TGTGCCAGCAGCCAAGATCCGAAAACTGAAGCTTTCTTT
NA	NA	TRBJ2-7	TRBV12-3/TRBV12-4	CASSSQTGKQYF	TGTGCCAGCAGTTCCCAGACAGGAAAGCAGTACTTC
TRBD1	NA	TRBJ2-2	TRBV18	CASSPPSGQGAF	TGTGCCAGCTCACCTCCATCCGGACAGGGGGCTTTT
TRBD1	NA	TRBJ1-6	TRBV6-1	CASSRQGRYNSPLHF	TGTGCCAGCAGTCGACAGGGACGCTATAATTCACCCCTCCACTTT
NA	many	TRBJ2-7	TRBV4-1	CASSHGSREEGYEQYF	TGCGCCAGCAGCCATGGGTCCAGAGAAGAGGGCTACGAGCAGTACTTC
TRBD2	few	TRBJ2-1	TRBV7-9	CASSLSWRGGRDEQFF	TGTGCCAGCAGCTTATCCTGGCGGGGGGGCAGGGATGAGCAGTTCTTC
TRBD1	NA	TRBJ1-2	TRBV6-1	CASSGQGGHGYTF	TGTGCCAGCAGTGGACAGGGGGGGCATGGCTACACCTTC
TRBD1	NA	TRBJ2-5	TRBV20-1	CSALGQKETQYF	TGCAGTGCCCTGGGACAGAAAGAGACCCAGTACTTC
NA	NA	TRBJ1-3	TRBV5-1	CASRLDSPSGNTIYF	TGCGCCAGCCGGCTCGACAGCCCCTCTGGAAACACCATATATTTT
NA	few	TRBJ2-2	TRBV7-9	CASSNWDLNTGELFF	TGTGCCAGCAGCAACTGGGATCTAAACACCGGGGAGCTGTTTTTT
NA	NA	TRBJ2-4	TRBV7-2	CASSHLPGLAKNIQYF	TGTGCCAGCAGTCACCTACCGGGACTAGCCAAAAACATTCAGTACTTC
NA	few	TRBJ2-3	TRBV7-2	CASSARGWTADTDTQYF	TGTGCCAGCAGCGCCCGGGGTTGGACAGCAGACACAGATACGCAGTATTTT
NA	NA	TRBJ2-3	TRBV6-1	CASSQGEGALNLYSDTQYF	TGTGCCAGCAGTCAGGGGGAGGGGGCGCTTAACTTGTACTCAGATACGCAGTATTTT
TRBD2	NA	TRBJ2-1	TRBV27	CASNKPGLAGLNEQFF	TGTGCCAGCAATAAGCCGGGACTAGCGGGGTTGAATGAGCAGTTCTTC
TRBD2	NA	TRBJ2-2	TRBV4-2	CASSQERRGIGGELFF	TGTGCCAGCAGCCAAGAACGGCGGGGGATAGGCGGGGAGCTGTTTTTT
NA	NA	TRBJ1-5	TRBV6-1	CASSDGQANQPQHF	TGTGCCAGCAGCGATGGGCAGGCCAATCAGCCCCAGCATTTT
NA	NA	TRBJ1-1	TRBV20-1	CSAWERGRSMNTEAFF	TGCAGTGCTTGGGAGCGGGGTAGGTCGATGAACACTGAAGCTTTCTTT
TRBD2	NA	TRBJ2-3	TRBV20-1	CSARDLGGGAGDTQYF	TGCAGTGCTAGAGATTTGGGCGGGGGGGCTGGCGATACGCAGTATTTT
TRBD2	few	TRBJ2-3	TRBV12-3/TRBV12-4	CASTDLAGVGTDTQYF	TGTGCCAGCACCGATCTAGCGGGAGTTGGCACAGATACGCAGTATTTT
TRBD2	NA	TRBJ2-3	TRBV18	CASSPAGLAGGRTDTQYF	TGTGCCAGCTCACCAGCCGGGCTAGCGGGGGGACGCACAGATACGCAGTATTTT
NA	NA	TRBJ1-1	TRBV19	CASSIQDTVDAFF	TGTGCCAGTAGTATACAGGACACCGTCGACGCTTTCTTT
NA	once	TRBJ2-5	TRBV6-5	CASSYSTDQETQYF	TGTGCCAGCAGTTACTCGACGGACCAAGAGACCCAGTACTTC
NA	many	TRBJ2-1	TRBV5-1	CASSLDTPGEQFF	TGCGCCAGCAGCTTGGACACTCCTGGGGAGCAGTTCTTC
NA	NA	TRBJ1-2	TRBV20-1	CSARDSGYTF	TGCAGTGCTAGAGACTCTGGCTACACCTTC
TRBD2	NA	TRBJ2-1	TRBV6-2/TRBV6-3	CATSSGSYNEQFF	TGTGCCACGAGTAGCGGGAGTTACAATGAGCAGTTCTTC
TRBD1	few	TRBJ1-2	TRBV29-1	CSVNLSPGQGAHGYTF	TGCAGCGTCAACCTATCCCCGGGACAGGGGGCTCATGGCTACACCTTC